This T cell receptor (beta chain) is drawn from a study of blood T cell repertoires in COVID-19. Study details: Both acute and convalescent COVID-19 samples were obtained from the United States, Italy and Spain. T cells, B-cell-depleted T cells, or PBMCs provided the cDNA or gDNA that served as material.

The germline V and J ends were trimmed by 6 bases and 6 bases, with 11 bases remaining between them. This CDR3 spans 12 amino acids. Germline values: CDR1 MDHEN, CDR2 SYDVKM. In the authors' workflow: The authors estimated nucleated cell counts from reference gene primer amplification. Clones were read by immunoSEQ multiplex PCR, and TCRdb kept only the in-frame ones, dropping some. V and J calls and clone size follow that table, whereas D and trimming were derived from the DNA. The sample comprises roughly 230,000 clones, just under 85% of which are singletons, and about 4% rests with the top ten. This sequence originates from a middle-aged man with acute or convalescent COVID-19. Sequenced sample: peripheral blood. The V call is TRBV28, the J call TRBJ1-1; D not certain. The CDR3 loop reads CASSLWPSEAFF. The CDR3 DNA follows: TGTGCCAGCAGCCTCTGGCCCTCTGAAGCTTTCTTT.